Shown below are 30 T cell receptor beta chains from a single sample sequenced in a study of T cell responses to AZD1222 COVID-19 vaccine. The method was immunoSEQ multiplex PCR; TCRdb's version includes in-frame clones alone and lacks a portion of them. The data contain around 71,000 clones, roughly 80% of them singletons. Source: peripheral blood, taken 28 days after the second AZD1222 dose. These receptors were collected from an adult who received the AZD1222 COVID-19 vaccine.

This clone was found once. The CDR3 reads CASSLGDRGGTEAFF. The CDR3 DNA sequence: TGTGCCAGCAGCTTAGGGGACAGGGGAGGAACTGAAGCTTTCTTT. This rearrangement joins TRBV13 to TRBJ1-1; 9 bases match TRBD1. The CDR3 covers 15 residues. The junction had 4 bases not matched to a gene; V was cut back by 0 bases and J by 5 bases. Germline lookup yields CDR1 PRHDT and CDR2 FYEKMQ (reference sequence). Combining the CDR3 with reference TRBV13 and TRBJ1-1 gives the whole variable domain AAGVIQSPRHLIKEKRETATLKCYPIPRHDTVYWYQQGPGQDPQFLISFYEKMQSDKGSIPDRFSAQQFSDYHSELNMSSLELGDSALYFCASSLGDRGGTEAFFGQGTRLTVV.

The chain carries TRBV13 and TRBJ2-1; 9 bases align to TRBD1. In germline, CDR1 is PRHDT, CDR2 FYEKMQ (reference sequence). This CDR3 spans 14 amino acids. J gave up 6 bases and V 5 bases, and 5 bases lay outside the gene matches. The CDR3 nucleotides are TGTGCCAGCAGCAGTGGGACAGGGATCAATGAGCAGTTCTTC. This codes for CASSSGTGINEQFF.

This clone was seen more than once but under ten times. The chain has TRBV2 and TRBJ1-5; D not resolved. Trimming left V 7 bases short and J 3 bases short, with 13 bases between. CDR3 length: 14 amino acids. Per germline, CDR1 SNHLY and CDR2 FYNNEI. The CDR3 sequence is CASNLDGHNQPQHF. DNA for the CDR3: TGTGCCAGCAATTTGGACGGCCACAATCAGCCCCAGCATTTT.

This clone was recorded only once. The chain is built from TRBV5-6 and TRBJ1-3; D not certain. Germline V gene sequence: CDR1 SGHDT, CDR2 YYEEEE. V was clipped by 0 bases and J by 2 bases, with 15 bases between them. The CDR3 length is 17 residues. CDR3 DNA: TGTGCCAGCAGCTTGGCTGGTCAAAGACTAACTGGAAACACCATATATTTT. The encoded protein is CASSLAGQRLTGNTIYF.

V and J are TRBV6-5 and TRBJ2-7, with 12 bases identical to TRBD2. The CDR3 is made up of 15 amino acids. Trimming took 4 bases from V and 6 from J; bases not matched to a gene: 7. Germline V lookup: CDR1 MNHEY, CDR2 SVGAGI. CDR3 in amino acids: CASSSRLAGVIEQYF. CDR3 nucleotide sequence: TGTGCCAGCAGTTCCCGACTAGCGGGGGTGATCGAGCAGTACTTC.

The chain is built from TRBV19 and TRBJ2-1; perhaps TRBD1 as D (5 bases). Trimming removed 4 bases at V and 6 bases at J, with 7 bases between. From germline, CDR1 is LNHDA and CDR2 SQIVND (reference sequence). The CDR3 length is 12 residues. This CDR3 reads CASSRQSNEQFF. The CDR3 nucleotides are TGTGCCAGTAGTAGACAGTCCAATGAGCAGTTCTTC.

This chain connects TRBV6-5 to TRBJ2-7; tentative D call: TRBD2 (5 bases). V gave up 6 bases and J gave up 3 bases, with 12 bases separating them. The CDR3 loop spans 13 amino acids. The germline V gene encodes CDR1 MNHEY and CDR2 SVGAGI. The CDR3 coding sequence is TGTGCCAGCAGCCGGGAAGACAACTACGAGCAGTACTTC. Protein sequence: CASSREDNYEQYF.

Written as DNA, the CDR3 is TGTGCCACCCACGCCGGGGAGCTGTTTTTT. This sequence encodes CATHAGELFF. The V and J genes are TRBV6-5 and TRBJ2-2; unclear D gene. This CDR3 comprises 10 residues. V was trimmed by 10 bases and J by 6 bases, leaving 6 bases between them. From germline, CDR1 is MNHEY and CDR2 SVGAGI.

The chain links TRBV25-1 to TRBJ2-4; D is unresolved. Germline CDR1 is MGHDK and CDR2 is SYGVNS. The CDR3 spans 13 residues. Trimming removed 7 bases at V and 8 bases at J, with 15 bases between. The CDR3 sequence: CASIGQNRDIQYF. The CDR3 DNA reads as TGTGCCAGCATCGGTCAAAACCGGGACATTCAGTACTTC.

The rearrangement joins TRBV5-4 to TRBJ1-2; the D is unclear. The CDR3 spans 16 residues. V was pared by 0 bases and J by 5 bases, with 17 bases between. Germline CDR1 reads SGHNT; CDR2 reads YYREEE (reference sequence). CDR3 region: CASSLVAFRQSYGYTF. The CDR3 DNA follows: TGTGCCAGCAGCTTGGTAGCTTTCCGGCAGTCTTATGGCTACACCTTC.

The chain combines TRBV3-1 (or the pseudogene TRBV3-2) with TRBJ2-7; 8 positions agree with TRBD2. The germline V gene has CDR1 LGHDT and CDR2 YNNKEL (reference sequence). J lost 3 bases, V lost 5 bases, and 9 bases had no gene match. The CDR3 totals 15 residues. The CDR3 DNA reads as TGTGCCAGCAGCAGCCTCGGGGGGGAGTTCTACGAGCAGTACTTC. This encodes CASSSLGGEFYEQYF.

V gene TRBV2 combines with J gene TRBJ2-5; D gene unclear. V lost 2 bases and J lost 3, with 7 bases in between. Germline assignment: CDR1 SNHLY and CDR2 FYNNEI. This CDR3 spans 13 amino acids. The CDR3 region is CASSENREETQYF. The DNA for the CDR3 is TGTGCCAGCAGTGAAAACAGAGAAGAGACCCAGTACTTC.

In its sample, this clone was seen once. The rearrangement links TRBV30 to TRBJ2-7, with a possible D match to TRBD1 (6 bases). This CDR3 spans 13 amino acids. Trimming shortened V by 5 bases and J by 2 bases, and 13 bases separated the two germline ends. Germline CDR1 reads GTSNPN; CDR2 reads SVGIG (reference sequence). CDR3 sequence (DNA): TGTGCCTGGGCGAATGGACAGACCTACGAGCAGTACTTC. Its translation is CAWANGQTYEQYF. Full variable domain (missing parts from reference TRBV30 and TRBJ2-7): SQTIHQWPATLVQPVGSPLSLECTVEGTSNPNLYWYRQAAGRGLQLLFYSVGIGQISSEVPQNLSASRPQDRQFILSSKKLLLSDSGFYLCAWANGQTYEQYFGPGTRLTVT.

The chain carries TRBV4-1 and TRBJ2-5, with D possibly TRBD2 on 7 matching bases. CDR3 length: 13 residues. From germline, CDR1 is MGHRA and CDR2 YSYEKL. Trimming cost V 5 bases and J 4 bases, with 11 bases left between them. The CDR3 here is CASSRGGLETQYF. The CDR3 DNA reads as TGCGCCAGCAGCAGGGGGGGACTAGAGACCCAGTACTTC.

V gene TRBV18 combines with J gene TRBJ2-7; 8 bases match TRBD2. Germline V CDR1 and CDR2: KGHSH, LQKENI. V was clipped by 3 bases and J by 7 bases; unmatched bases: 5. This CDR3 is built from 13 residues. The CDR3: CASSPPGGREQYF. The CDR3 nucleotides are TGTGCCAGCTCACCTCCGGGGGGGAGGGAGCAGTACTTC.

This clone was detected a few times. The chain recombines TRBV11-2 with TRBJ2-1; 10 bases match TRBD2. Germline V CDR1 and CDR2: SGHAT, FQNNGV. This CDR3 is built from 15 residues. V lost 1 base and J lost 7; bases outside the gene matches: 4. The CDR3 nucleotides are TGTGCCAGCAGCTTAGCTAGCGGGGGTCCTAATGAGCAGTTCTTC. It yields the protein CASSLASGGPNEQFF.

The chain uses TRBV4-1 and TRBJ2-7; TRBD2 aligns across 7 bases. The CDR3 runs to 14 residues. Germline assignment: CDR1 MGHRA and CDR2 YSYEKL. Trimming at V came to 11 bases and at J to 2 bases, leaving 12 bases not matched to a gene. The CDR3 nucleotides read TGCGCCGGTGGAGGCGGGGGAGAGCCCTACGAGCAGTACTTC. The encoded protein is CAGGGGGEPYEQYF.

This chain uses TRBV5-1 with TRBJ1-1; TRBD1 agrees at 7 bases. Germline V gene lookup returns CDR1 SGHRS and CDR2 YFSETQ. Germline trimming cut 1 base from V and 1 base from J; bases unmatched to any gene: 4. The CDR3 has 15 residues. CDR3 nucleotide sequence: TGCGCCAGCAGCTTGTTGAACAGGGGGAACACTGAAGCTTTCTTT. As protein: CASSLLNRGNTEAFF.

The chain carries TRBV5-1 and TRBJ1-3; D is uncertain. CDR1 is SGHRS and CDR2 is YFSETQ in the germline V gene. Trimming removed 4 bases from V and 4 bases from J, with 9 bases in between. The CDR3 has 13 residues. The CDR3 DNA reads as TGCGCCAGCAGCCCATTTATGGGAAACACCATATATTTT. Protein product: CASSPFMGNTIYF.

The rearrangement links TRBV19 to TRBJ1-3; D perhaps matches TRBD1 (6 bases). CDR3 length equals 16 residues. Germline V gene lookup returns CDR1 LNHDA and CDR2 SQIVND (reference sequence). V was shortened by 3 bases and J by 2 bases, with 14 bases between the two germline ends. CDR3 protein: CASSITGTLPGNTIYF. The CDR3, as DNA: TGTGCCAGTAGTATCACCGGGACACTTCCTGGAAACACCATATATTTT.

The gene calls are TRBV4-3 and TRBJ2-3; 8 bases map to TRBD2. With V trimmed by 4 bases and J by 5 bases, 11 bases remained unmatched. There are 16 residues in the CDR3. Germline loops: CDR1 LGHNA, CDR2 YSLEER. The CDR3 DNA reads as TGCGCCAGCAGCCCGTTCGGGGGGGGCAATGGAGATACGCAGTATTTT. Amino acids: CASSPFGGGNGDTQYF.

The CDR3 is CASSPGWGGMSTDTQYF. DNA of the CDR3: TGTGCCAGCAGCCCGGGCTGGGGGGGGATGAGCACAGATACGCAGTATTTT. The rearrangement uses TRBV3-1 (or the pseudogene TRBV3-2) and TRBJ2-3; 7 bases fit TRBD2. Germline CDR1 reads LGHDT; CDR2 reads YNNKEL (reference sequence). V dropped 4 bases and J dropped 0; count of bases not matched to a gene: 10. The CDR3 is made up of 17 amino acids.

The CDR3 coding sequence is TGCGCCAGCAGCCAAGATCCGGGATTAGGGAATCAGCCCCAGCATTTT. The encoded protein is CASSQDPGLGNQPQHF. The chain links TRBV4-1 to TRBJ1-5, with D uncertain. This CDR3 is 16 amino acids long. Germline assignment: CDR1 MGHRA and CDR2 YSYEKL. V was shortened by 0 bases and J by 4 bases, with 13 bases between the two germline ends.

The rearrangement uses TRBV27 and TRBJ1-2, with D unresolved. The CDR3 sequence is 15 residues long. V lost 8 bases and J 1 base, leaving 17 bases between the germline ends. Germline values: CDR1 MNHEY, CDR2 SMNVEV (reference sequence). The CDR3 loop is CASRPAGNLNYGYTF. The CDR3, as DNA: TGTGCCAGCCGGCCGGCAGGAAACCTTAACTATGGCTACACCTTC.

The chain combines TRBV7-2 with TRBJ2-5; TRBD2 matches 8 bases. The V gene end was trimmed by 5 bases and the J gene end by 3 bases; junction bases not matched to a gene: 17. This CDR3 comprises 18 residues. Germline CDR1 and CDR2: SGHTA and FQGNSA. CDR3 nucleotide sequence: TGTGCCAGCAGCCGCCCCGGGGGGGGTCTCTGGGGGGAAGAGACCCAGTACTTC. Translating gives CASSRPGGGLWGEETQYF.

This clone occurred many times. V is TRBV6-6 and J is TRBJ1-5; TRBD1 agrees at 8 bases. The germline gives CDR1 MNHNY, CDR2 SVGAGI (reference sequence). CDR3 length: 14 amino acids. V trimming: 4 bases; J trimming: 7 bases; junction bases outside the gene matches: 6. The CDR3 is CASSWVDRAQPQHF. The DNA for the CDR3 is TGTGCCAGCAGTTGGGTGGACAGGGCGCAGCCCCAGCATTTT.

The gene calls are TRBV7-2 and TRBJ1-1; D remains unclear. CDR3 length: 14 residues. Trimming shortened V by 5 bases and J by 1 base, and 11 bases separated the two germline ends. Germline lookup yields CDR1 SGHTA and CDR2 FQGNSA. In nucleotides, the CDR3 is TGTGCCAGCAGCCGTTTTTCGGGGAACACTGAAGCTTTCTTT. Its translation is CASSRFSGNTEAFF. Using reference TRBV7-2 and TRBJ1-1 for the parts outside the CDR3, the full variable domain is GAGVSQSPSNKVTEKGKDVELRCDPISGHTALYWYRQSLGQGLEFLIYFQGNSAPDKSGLPSDRFSAERTGGSVSTLTIQRTQQEDSAVYLCASSRFSGNTEAFFGQGTRLTVV.

The rearrangement links TRBV10-2 to TRBJ2-7; D is possibly TRBD1 or TRBD2 (5 bases each). V was trimmed by 2 bases and J by 0 bases, leaving 17 bases between them. The CDR3 totals 17 residues. Germline CDR1 is WSHSY and CDR2 is SAAADI. The CDR3 DNA is TGCGCCAGCAGTGAGCATAAACCGGGACCGAGCTCCTACGAGCAGTACTTC. As protein: CASSEHKPGPSSYEQYF.

This rearrangement joins TRBV3-1 (or the pseudogene TRBV3-2) to TRBJ1-5; no clear D gene. The germline V gene encodes CDR1 LGHDT and CDR2 YNNKEL (reference sequence). The CDR3 consists of 13 residues. Trimming shortened V by 8 bases and J by 1 base, and 9 bases separated the two germline ends. The CDR3 is CASGTGSNQPQHF. In DNA, the CDR3 is TGTGCCAGCGGAACGGGGAGCAATCAGCCCCAGCATTTT.

This rearrangement joins TRBV27 to TRBJ2-7; D is unclear. Germline V gene data show CDR1 as MNHEY and CDR2 as SMNVEV (reference sequence). With 8 bases removed from V and 1 base from J, the gap between germline ends came to 12 bases. The CDR3 runs 13 residues. CDR3 sequence (DNA): TGTGCCAGCCACCCTTGGGGTTCCTACGAGCAGTACTTC. Its translation: CASHPWGSYEQYF.